The present T cell receptor beta chain was sequenced within a study of cytomegalovirus exposure and HLA in healthy donors. The study ran its PCR with 60 Vbeta and 13 Jbeta primers. Generated by immunoSEQ multiplex PCR, the TCRdb table keeps only in-frame clones and is missing some. Seen in this sample are roughly 150,000 clones; the ten most common clones hold under 2%. V lost 2 bases, J lost 6 bases, and 2 bases stayed unmatched. The CDR3 contains 12 residues. CDR1 and CDR2 (germline): SGHRS, YFSETQ. J is TRBJ2-7 and V is TRBV5-1; 7 nucleotides line up with TRBD2. The source is a woman between 50 and 59 years old in good health and CMV-seronegative. The material sequenced was PBMCs. CDR3 in DNA: TGCGCCAGCAGCTTCTCGGGGGGCGAGCAGTACTTC. Residues: CASSFSGGEQYF.